This T cell receptor beta chain was recorded in a study of T cell clonality in common variable immunodeficiency (dated by TCRdb to the mid-2010s). On the study overall, not on this receptor specifically: It was noted by the authors that sequencing of the repertoires of T cell subpopulations would be needed to clarify the cause of the increased clonality in CVID. Reportedly, TCRbeta sequences from CVID had fewer deletions and N-nucleotide insertions, and highly modified clones with 13 or more V deletions were absent from CVID. TCRbeta clonality was higher in CVID subjects than in healthy controls (t-test p = 0.018), and the increase was most characteristic of about a third of subjects. Fewer TCRbeta clones were shared among CVID subjects than among healthy controls (p < 0.0001). Even though DNA input was equal, the average per sample came to about 81,820 unique sequences for controls compared with about 30,000 for CVID samples. Patient heterogeneity within the CVID cohort put limits on correlating repertoire features with clinical complications.

Cut back by 2 bases and 4 bases, the V and J ends lie 15 bases apart. CDR1 and CDR2 are drawn from the germline V gene: SGHRS, YFSETQ. The CDR3 goes from the cysteine to the phenylalanine over 15 residues. Shown are 36 bases from within the CDR3, in frame from base 1. This clone has ten or more counts. Its antigen remains unidentified. The read is 3 residues too short to cover the CDR3 end, so that end is filled in from the germline J gene. Equivalent amounts of genomic DNA from CVID and control samples were used as sequencing input. For every sample, a 60 bp segment covering the rearranged TCRbeta CDR3 region was amplified and then sequenced. TCRbeta amplification used the immunoSEQ assay, a bias-corrected multiplex PCR with high-throughput sequencing. In the source study's methods: Each unique nucleotide sequence was treated as a clone and annotated with V, D and J genes, copy number and frequency. Sequences were labeled productive if in frame, and non-productive if out of frame or containing stop codons. As previously described, clonality was computed from Shannon's entropy. Mean CDR3 Kyte-Doolittle hydropathy was derived from the predicted amino acid sequences of productive clones. The R hclust function was used to hierarchically cluster scaled V gene usage with Manhattan distance and complete linkage. Sharing of clones by CDR3 amino acid sequence was evaluated through resampling of 12 repertoires per group over 100 rounds. The repertoires were searched for around 65 published EBV-specific and approximately 240 published CMV-specific TCRbeta sequences. After two CVID samples that produced fewer than 10,000 sequences were dropped from the analysis, some 42 CVID repertoires remained. TCRdb provides this immuneACCESS table in a form limited to in-frame rearrangements. Some clones are lacking; in checked studies, under half of them reflect an unresolved V gene, and why the rest are absent is not known. V and J calls plus clone size are reproduced from that table; the DNA served to infer D and trimming. With some 40,000 clones recorded, this sample contains no clone counted only once. The ten biggest clones cover roughly 3.4% of the sample.

Both CVID patients and healthy controls were predominantly of Caucasian heritage. Heparinized peripheral whole blood samples of roughly 5 to 9 ml were obtained from each donor. Genomic DNA from adults with common variable immune deficiency (CVID) and from healthy adult controls was used to sequence TCRbeta CDR3 repertoires. There were around 22 healthy adult volunteers in the control group (about 12 female and about ten male), ranging in age from roughly 23 to 70 years, with a mean age of about 32. Diluted blood was density-centrifuged over Hypaque 1077 or Ficoll-Paque to isolate peripheral blood mononuclear cells. Genomic DNA was obtained from unsorted mononuclear cells using either Qiagen column purification or a centrifugation-based method.

The clonotype was recovered from a person aged 18 to 70 in good health. The chain uses TRBV5-1 and TRBJ2-5; a tentative D match to TRBD1 spans 5 bases. Sequencing input: peripheral blood mononuclear cells. CDR3 DNA (partial): TGCGCCAGCAGCTTCTTACAGGCTACAGGAGAGACC. Its protein is CASSFLQATGET. The entire CDR3 protein is CASSFLQATGETQYF.